The clone carrying this TCR beta chain was counted once. The source of the sample is a study of blood T cell repertoires in COVID-19. The junction had 6 bases not matched to a gene; V was cut back by 6 bases and J by 8 bases. CDR1 SNHLY and CDR2 FYNNEI come from the germline V gene. The CDR3 sequence is 14 residues long. The age range of participants was about 18 to 95 years, with residence in fewer than 25 US areas. Participants reported their clinical history, and cohort assignment relied on those reports. Authors' processing steps: For nucleated cells, counts were estimated from reference gene primer amplification. Some clones are missing from TCRdb's copy, which holds only in-frame ones; the method was immunoSEQ multiplex PCR. V, J and clone size are taken as reported in that table, and D and trimming were inferred from the DNA itself. The sample lists over 200,000 clones, roughly nine tenths occurring once.

The sample was PBMCs or T cells enriched from blood (not recorded which). The clonotype was recovered from a woman aged 45-65 years in a cohort exposed to, infected with or recovered from COVID-19 (not recorded which). This chain connects TRBV2 to TRBJ1-5, with 11 bases that match TRBD1. CDR3 residues: CASRIGTGGEPQHF. Here the CDR3 DNA reads TGTGCCAGCAGGATAGGGACAGGGGGGGAGCCCCAGCATTTT.